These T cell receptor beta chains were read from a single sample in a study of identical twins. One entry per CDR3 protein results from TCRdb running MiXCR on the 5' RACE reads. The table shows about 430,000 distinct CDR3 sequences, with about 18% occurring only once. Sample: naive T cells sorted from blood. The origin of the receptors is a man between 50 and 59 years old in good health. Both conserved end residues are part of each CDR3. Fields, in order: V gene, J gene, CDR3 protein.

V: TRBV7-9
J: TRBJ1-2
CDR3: CASSSAGLRDYGYTF

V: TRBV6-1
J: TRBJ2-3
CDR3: CASSPSVLRTDTQYF

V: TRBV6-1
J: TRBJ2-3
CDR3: CASSGTGRDTQYF

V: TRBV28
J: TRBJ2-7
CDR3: CASRGQGTGEQYF

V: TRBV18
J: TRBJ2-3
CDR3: CASSPTGIRTDTQYF

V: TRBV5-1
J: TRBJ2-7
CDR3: CASSLMTGLIYEQYF

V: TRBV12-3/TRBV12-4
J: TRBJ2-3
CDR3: CASSPSGLLSTDTQYF

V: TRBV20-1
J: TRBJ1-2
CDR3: CSARDSGQGDLGYTF

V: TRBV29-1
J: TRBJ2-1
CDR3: CSVRTGVHNEQFF

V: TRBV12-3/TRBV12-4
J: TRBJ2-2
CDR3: CASSPPGQWELFF

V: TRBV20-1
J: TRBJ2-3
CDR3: CSADHSTDTQYF

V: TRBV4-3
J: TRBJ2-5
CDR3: CASSQETFQETQYF

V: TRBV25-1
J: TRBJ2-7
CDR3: CASSEYNEQYF

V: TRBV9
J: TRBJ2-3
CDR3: CASSQTLTGGFTDTQYF